The source of this T cell receptor (beta chain) is a study of OX40 agonist ivuxolimab in advanced cancers. About the full investigation: Ivuxolimab, which targeted the costimulatory receptor OX40 (CD134), was an agonistic, fully human IgG2 monoclonal antibody. Intravenous ivuxolimab was administered to patients every 2 weeks at six dose levels: 0.01, 0.1, 0.3, 1.5, 3 and 10 mg/kg. Among the roughly 50 dose-escalation patients, 19 had hepatocellular carcinoma, around 15 melanoma, 9 renal cell carcinoma and 9 head and neck cancer. In the dose-escalation cohort, 75% to 90% of patients were male, and the mean age was around 65 years with a range of roughly 20 to 79. Prior anti-PD-1, anti-PD-L1 or anti-CTLA-4 therapy was permitted, and approximately 41% of dose-escalation patients had received checkpoint inhibitors. Partial responses occurred in three dose-escalation patients: two with cutaneous melanoma and one with hepatocellular carcinoma. Peripheral TCRbeta sequencing was intended to test whether TCR sequence diversity was altered and clonal T-cell expansion was caused by ivuxolimab. The monotherapy dose-escalation portion (N ≈ 57 patients) of the phase I ivuxolimab trial is reported in the paper. What the authors observed across the whole study: After ivuxolimab, expanded clones were on average more numerous among CD8+ T cells than among CD4+ T cells. At doses from 0.1 to 3.0 mg/kg, clonal expansion was seen in both CD4+ and CD8+ blood T cells between baseline and week 6. The antigen specificity of the clonally expanded peripheral T cells was not determined. In the 0.1-3.0 mg/kg groups, partial responders were among the patients with the lowest normalized peripheral clonal expansion, particularly in CD8+ T cells. Low levels of normalized T-cell clonal expansion were also seen in some patients who did not respond.

To sequence the TCRbeta CDR3 region, genomic DNA was isolated from the sorted cells. The immunoSEQ Assay was used to sequence the TCRbeta CDR3 regions. As stored in TCRdb, this immuneACCESS dataset retains in-frame rearrangements with V and J assigned. A fraction of the clones does not appear; measured against another copy, unresolved V genes explain less than half of the discrepancy, and the remainder lacks a known reason. The table for this sample lists over 15,000 clones; approximately 87% of them were counted only once. The ten biggest clones cover roughly 15% of the sample. Patients with a history of autoimmune disease or receiving systemic immunosuppression were excluded from the trial. In every dose cohort, peripheral blood was drawn for TCR sequencing at baseline, cycle 4 day 1, and cycle 7 day 1. The samples were drawn from a first-in-human, open-label, multicenter phase I dose-escalation trial of ivuxolimab. The trial enrolled adults with locally advanced or metastatic head and neck squamous cell, hepatocellular, melanoma or renal cell carcinoma. Before TCR sequencing, CD4+ and CD8+ T cells were separately sorted from peripheral blood.

In the case of this clone: Its recognized antigen is unknown. No much larger clonotype is one base removed from it; base qualities were not supplied.

The TCR comes from an adult with an advanced solid tumor such as melanoma, head and neck, liver or kidney cancer. Specimen: CD4+ or CD8+ T cells sorted from blood, collected in a trial of the OX40 agonist ivuxolimab.

The CDR3 reads CASRHQGARMNTEAFF. The DNA is TGTGCCAGCAGGCACCAGGGGGCTAGGATGAACACTGAAGCTTTCTTT. The V and J genes are TRBV2 and TRBJ1-1; TRBD1 lines up with 8 middle nucleotides. CDR1 and CDR2, per the germline V gene, are SNHLY and FYNNEI. Germline trimming: 6 bases from V, 0 bases from J; junction bases outside gene matches: 9. The CDR3 goes from the cysteine to the phenylalanine over 16 residues. The entry retains the CDR3 DNA only, 48 bases that are in frame from base 1. This CDR3, with the reference TRBV2 and TRBJ1-1 proteins standing in past its ends, gives the full variable domain EPEVTQTPSHQVTQMGQEVILRCVPISNHLYFYWYRQILGQKVEFLVSFYNNEISEKSEIFDDQFSVERPDGSNFTLKIRSTKLEDSAMYFCASRHQGARMNTEAFFGQGTRLTVV.